This T cell receptor (beta chain) emerged from a study of cytomegalovirus exposure and HLA in healthy donors. Study-level background: An analysis done earlier identified 90 million to 120 million unique TCR beta sequences from about 179 million T cells. Study conclusions and caveats: What a later analysis reportedly showed was that an Asian-associated ancestry cluster had fewer N-insertions than the roughly 700-donor mean.

J lost 10 bases, V lost 3 bases, and 18 bases had no gene match. Looked up from germline, CDR1 is SGHRS and CDR2 is YFSETQ. CDR3 size: 17 residues. The study ran its PCR with 60 Vbeta and 13 Jbeta primers. Clones were read by immunoSEQ multiplex PCR, and TCRdb kept only the in-frame ones, dropping some. In the table there are under 250,000 clones, 76% of which are singletons. With regard to this clone: Its antigen is not known.

This clonotype was obtained from a man aged 18 to 30 in good health and CMV-seronegative. The gene calls are TRBV5-1 and TRBJ1-1, with 10 positions matching TRBD1. Sequencing was done on a sample of PBMCs. CDR3 nucleotides: TGCGCCAGCAGCTCAGGACAGGGGGGGTTTGACGGGGTAGGAGCTTTCTTT. Translation: CASSSGQGGFDGVGAFF.